This section outlines one T cell receptor (beta chain) sequence together with its context. Its target is not known. The data are from a study of cytomegalovirus exposure and HLA in healthy donors. Background on the study: An early release of data contained roughly 90 million unique TCRs, which came from HLA-typed donors.

Study-wide findings and caveats: When the data were analyzed later, several of the most significant clusters appeared to be linked to common viral pathogens. Previously analyzed data showed that most TCR beta V segments were productive at a frequency of about 90% or about 30%.

The length of the CDR3 is 15 residues. Germline CDR1 and CDR2: KGHSH and LQKENI. J was trimmed by 3 bases and V by 0 bases; bases with no gene match: 3. The primer mix had 60 Vbeta and 13 Jbeta primers. Clones were sequenced by immunoSEQ multiplex PCR, and TCRdb holds only the in-frame ones, with some missing. The top ten hold 1.5% to 2.5% of the sample, which has about 70,000 clones, 86% seen once. It was healthy bone marrow donors who served as donors. The receptor comes from a woman in her 30s in good health and CMV-seronegative. The V and J genes are TRBV18 and TRBJ2-3, with TRBD2 matching 7 bases. The material sequenced was PBMCs. The CDR3 is CASSPPASGTDTQYF. CDR3 bases: TGTGCCAGCTCACCACCGGCTAGCGGAACAGATACGCAGTATTTT. The full variable domain, completed using reference TRBV18 and TRBJ2-3, is NAGVMQNPRHLVRRRGQEARLRCSPMKGHSHVYWYRQLPEEGLKFMVYLQKENIIDESGMPKERFSAEFPKEGPSILRIQQVVRGDSAAYFCASSPPASGTDTQYFGPGTRLTVL.